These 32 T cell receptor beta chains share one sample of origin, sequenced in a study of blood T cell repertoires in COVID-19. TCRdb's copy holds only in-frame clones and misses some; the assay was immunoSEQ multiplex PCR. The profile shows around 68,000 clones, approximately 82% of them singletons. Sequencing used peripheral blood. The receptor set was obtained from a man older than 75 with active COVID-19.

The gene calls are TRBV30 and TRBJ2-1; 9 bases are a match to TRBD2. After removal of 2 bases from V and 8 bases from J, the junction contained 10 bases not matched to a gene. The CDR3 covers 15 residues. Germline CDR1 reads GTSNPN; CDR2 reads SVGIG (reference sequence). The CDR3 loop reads CAWSLVAGVVDEQFF. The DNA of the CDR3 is TGTGCCTGGAGTTTGGTAGCGGGAGTTGTCGATGAGCAGTTCTTC.

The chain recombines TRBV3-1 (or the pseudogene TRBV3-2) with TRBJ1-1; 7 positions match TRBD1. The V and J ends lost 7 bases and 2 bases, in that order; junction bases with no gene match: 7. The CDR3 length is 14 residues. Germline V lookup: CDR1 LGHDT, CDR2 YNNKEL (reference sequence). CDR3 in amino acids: CASKATGANTEAFF. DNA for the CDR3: TGTGCCAGCAAGGCTACAGGGGCAAACACTGAAGCTTTCTTT.

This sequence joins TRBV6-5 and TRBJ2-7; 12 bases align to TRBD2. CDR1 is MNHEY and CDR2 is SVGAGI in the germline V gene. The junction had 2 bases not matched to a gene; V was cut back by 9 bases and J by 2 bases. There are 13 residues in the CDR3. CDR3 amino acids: CASTSGGTYEQYF. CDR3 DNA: TGTGCCAGTACTAGCGGGGGGACCTACGAGCAGTACTTC.

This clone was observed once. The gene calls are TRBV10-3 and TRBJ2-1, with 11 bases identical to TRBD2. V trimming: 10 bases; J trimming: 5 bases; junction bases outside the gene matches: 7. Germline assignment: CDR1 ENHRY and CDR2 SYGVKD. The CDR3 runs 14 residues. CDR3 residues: CASAGTSGNNEQFF. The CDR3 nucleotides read TGTGCCAGCGCCGGGACTAGCGGTAACAATGAGCAGTTCTTC.

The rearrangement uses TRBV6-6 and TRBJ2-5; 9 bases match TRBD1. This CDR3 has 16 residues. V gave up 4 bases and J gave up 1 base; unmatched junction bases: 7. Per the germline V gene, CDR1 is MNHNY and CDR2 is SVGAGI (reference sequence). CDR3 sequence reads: CASSSRNRGPQETQYF. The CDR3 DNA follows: TGTGCCAGCAGTTCTAGAAACAGGGGGCCCCAAGAGACCCAGTACTTC.

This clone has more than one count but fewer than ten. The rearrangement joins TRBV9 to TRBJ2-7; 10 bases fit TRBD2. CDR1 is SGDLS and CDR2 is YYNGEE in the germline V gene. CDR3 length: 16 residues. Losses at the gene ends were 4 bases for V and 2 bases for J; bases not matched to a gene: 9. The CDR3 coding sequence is TGTGCCAGCAGCCGAGGCTCAAGCGGGAGGGCCTACGAGCAGTACTTC. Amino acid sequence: CASSRGSSGRAYEQYF.

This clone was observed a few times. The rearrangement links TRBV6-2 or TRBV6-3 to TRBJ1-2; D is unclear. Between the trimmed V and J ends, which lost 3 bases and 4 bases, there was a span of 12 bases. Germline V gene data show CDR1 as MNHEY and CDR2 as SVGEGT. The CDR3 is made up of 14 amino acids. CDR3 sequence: CASSYISAGYGYTF. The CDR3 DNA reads TGTGCCAGCAGTTATATTTCGGCGGGCTATGGCTACACCTTC.

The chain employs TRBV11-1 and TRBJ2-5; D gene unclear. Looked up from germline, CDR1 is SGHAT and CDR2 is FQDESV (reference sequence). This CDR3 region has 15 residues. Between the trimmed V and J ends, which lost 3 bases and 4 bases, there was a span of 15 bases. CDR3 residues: CASSFPTGDVETQYF. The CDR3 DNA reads TGTGCCAGCAGCTTTCCGACTGGAGACGTAGAGACCCAGTACTTC.

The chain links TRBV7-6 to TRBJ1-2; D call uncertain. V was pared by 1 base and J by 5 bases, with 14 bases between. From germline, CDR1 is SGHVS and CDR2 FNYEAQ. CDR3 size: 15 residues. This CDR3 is CASSLGGEGSYGYTF. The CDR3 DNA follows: TGTGCCAGCAGCTTAGGAGGCGAGGGAAGTTATGGCTACACCTTC.

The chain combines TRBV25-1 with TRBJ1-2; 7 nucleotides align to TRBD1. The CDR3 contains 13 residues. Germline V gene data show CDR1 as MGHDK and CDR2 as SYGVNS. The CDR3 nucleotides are TGTGCGAGTAACAGGGGATCTGGCTATGGCTACACCTTC. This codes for CASNRGSGYGYTF.

CDR3 loop: CASSLRQGESGEQFF. For the CDR3, the DNA is TGCGCCAGCAGCTTACGACAGGGGGAGAGCGGTGAGCAGTTCTTC. The chain joins TRBV5-1 to TRBJ2-1; 9 nucleotides match TRBD1. The CDR3 sequence is 15 residues long. CDR1 is SGHRS and CDR2 is YFSETQ in the germline V gene. V gave up 2 bases and J gave up 9 bases; unmatched junction bases: 9.

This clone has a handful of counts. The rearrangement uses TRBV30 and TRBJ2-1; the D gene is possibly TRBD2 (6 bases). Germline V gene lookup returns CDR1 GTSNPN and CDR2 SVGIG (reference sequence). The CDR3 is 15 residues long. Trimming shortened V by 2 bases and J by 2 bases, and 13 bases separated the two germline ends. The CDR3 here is CAWSYSGRPYNEQFF. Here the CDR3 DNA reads TGTGCCTGGAGTTATAGCGGAAGACCCTACAATGAGCAGTTCTTC.

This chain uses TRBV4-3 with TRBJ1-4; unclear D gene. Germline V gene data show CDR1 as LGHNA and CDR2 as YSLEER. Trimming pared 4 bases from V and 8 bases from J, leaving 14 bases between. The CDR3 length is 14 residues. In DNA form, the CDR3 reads TGCGCCAGCAGCCCCGGAGCGGGGAGGGAAAAACTGTTTTTT. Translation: CASSPGAGREKLFF.

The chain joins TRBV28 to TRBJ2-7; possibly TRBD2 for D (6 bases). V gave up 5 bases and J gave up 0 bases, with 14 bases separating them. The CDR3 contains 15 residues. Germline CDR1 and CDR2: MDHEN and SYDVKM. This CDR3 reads CASSNRGKSSYEQYF. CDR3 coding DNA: TGTGCCAGCAGTAATCGCGGGAAAAGCTCCTACGAGCAGTACTTC.

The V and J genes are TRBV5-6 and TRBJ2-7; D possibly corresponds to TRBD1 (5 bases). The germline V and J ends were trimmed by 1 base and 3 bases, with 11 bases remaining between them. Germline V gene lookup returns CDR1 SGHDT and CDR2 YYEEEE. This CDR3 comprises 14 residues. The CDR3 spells CASSLYQGNYEQYF. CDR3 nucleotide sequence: TGTGCCAGCAGCTTGTACCAGGGAAACTACGAGCAGTACTTC. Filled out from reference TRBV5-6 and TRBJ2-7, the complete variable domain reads DAGVTQSPTHLIKTRGQQVTLRCSPKSGHDTVSWYQQALGQGPQFIFQYYEEEERQRGNFPDRFSGHQFPNYSSELNVNALLLGDSALYLCASSLYQGNYEQYFGPGTRLTVT.

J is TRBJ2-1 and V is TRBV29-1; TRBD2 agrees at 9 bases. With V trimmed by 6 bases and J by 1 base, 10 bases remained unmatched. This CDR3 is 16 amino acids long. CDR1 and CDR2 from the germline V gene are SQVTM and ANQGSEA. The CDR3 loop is CSVGGLAGTSYNEQFF. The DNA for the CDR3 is TGCAGCGTGGGCGGGCTAGCGGGGACGTCCTACAATGAGCAGTTCTTC.

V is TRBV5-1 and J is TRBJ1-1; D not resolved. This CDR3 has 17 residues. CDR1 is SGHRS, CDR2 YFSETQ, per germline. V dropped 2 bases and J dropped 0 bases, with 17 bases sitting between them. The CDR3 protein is CASSFPPGGSMNTEAFF. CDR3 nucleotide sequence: TGCGCCAGCAGCTTCCCGCCCGGCGGAAGCATGAACACTGAAGCTTTCTTT. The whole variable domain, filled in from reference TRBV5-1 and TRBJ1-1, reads KAGVTQTPRYLIKTRGQQVTLSCSPISGHRSVSWYQQTPGQGLQFLFEYFSETQRNKGNFPGRFSGRQFSNSRSEMNVSTLELGDSALYLCASSFPPGGSMNTEAFFGQGTRLTVV.

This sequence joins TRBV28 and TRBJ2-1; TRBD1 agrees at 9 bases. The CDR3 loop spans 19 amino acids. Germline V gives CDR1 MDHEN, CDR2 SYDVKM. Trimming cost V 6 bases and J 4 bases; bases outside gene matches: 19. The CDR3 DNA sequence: TGTGCCAGCAGGGCGGTAGGGACAGGGAGTTTTTTAGGGTACAATGAGCAGTTCTTC. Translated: CASRAVGTGSFLGYNEQFF.

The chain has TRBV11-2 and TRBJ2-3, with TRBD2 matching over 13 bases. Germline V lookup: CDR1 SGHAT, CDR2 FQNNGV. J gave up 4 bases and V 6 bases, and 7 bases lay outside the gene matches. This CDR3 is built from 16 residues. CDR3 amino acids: CASRPQTSGGADTQYF. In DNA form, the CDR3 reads TGTGCCAGCAGGCCTCAAACTAGCGGGGGGGCAGATACGCAGTATTTT.

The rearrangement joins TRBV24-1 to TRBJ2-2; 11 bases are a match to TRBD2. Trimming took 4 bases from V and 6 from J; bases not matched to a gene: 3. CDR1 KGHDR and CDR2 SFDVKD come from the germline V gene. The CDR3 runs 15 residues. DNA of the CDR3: TGTGCCACCAGTGACCCTAGCGGGGGGCCCGGGGAGCTGTTTTTT. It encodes CATSDPSGGPGELFF.

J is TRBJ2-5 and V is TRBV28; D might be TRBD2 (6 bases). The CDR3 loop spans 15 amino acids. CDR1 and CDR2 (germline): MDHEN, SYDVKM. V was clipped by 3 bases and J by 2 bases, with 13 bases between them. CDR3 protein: CASSFSVGGQETQYF. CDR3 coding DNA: TGTGCCAGCAGTTTTTCTGTGGGGGGACAAGAGACCCAGTACTTC.

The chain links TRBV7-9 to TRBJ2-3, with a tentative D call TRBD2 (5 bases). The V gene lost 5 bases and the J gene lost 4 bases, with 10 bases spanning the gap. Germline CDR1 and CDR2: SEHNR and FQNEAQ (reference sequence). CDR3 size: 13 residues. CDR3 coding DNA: TGTGCCAGCAGCCGAGCGGTCTCAGATACGCAGTATTTT. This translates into CASSRAVSDTQYF. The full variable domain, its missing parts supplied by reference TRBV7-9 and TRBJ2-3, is DTGVSQNPRHKITKRGQNVTFRCDPISEHNRLYWYRQTLGQGPEFLTYFQNEAQLEKSRLLSDRFSAERPKGSFSTLEIQRTEQGDSAMYLCASSRAVSDTQYFGPGTRLTVL.

CDR3 bases: TGTGCCAGCAGCGAGAGACGCAAGGGGGCCTGGGCTGAAGCTTTCTTT. Amino acid sequence: CASSERRKGAWAEAFF. V usage is TRBV11-1 and J usage is TRBJ1-1; 7 positions match TRBD1. The germline V gene has CDR1 SGHAT and CDR2 FQDESV (reference sequence). The V segment lost 5 bases and the J segment 6 bases; nucleotides outside the gene matches: 15. The CDR3 has 16 residues.

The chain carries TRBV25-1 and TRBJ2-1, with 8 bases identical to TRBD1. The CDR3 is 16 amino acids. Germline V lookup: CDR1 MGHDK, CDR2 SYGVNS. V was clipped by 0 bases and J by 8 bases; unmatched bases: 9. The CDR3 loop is CASSEYGQGAKDEQFF. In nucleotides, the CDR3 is TGTGCCAGCAGTGAATATGGGCAGGGGGCGAAGGATGAGCAGTTCTTC.

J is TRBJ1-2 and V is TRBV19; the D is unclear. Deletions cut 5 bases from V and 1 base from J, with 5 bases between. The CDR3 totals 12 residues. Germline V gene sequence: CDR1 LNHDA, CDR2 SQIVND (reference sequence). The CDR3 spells CASSSGNYGYTF. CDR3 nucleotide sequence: TGTGCCAGTAGTTCCGGTAACTATGGCTACACCTTC. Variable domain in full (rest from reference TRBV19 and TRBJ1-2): DGGITQSPKYLFRKEGQNVTLSCEQNLNHDAMYWYRQDPGQGLRLIYYSQIVNDFQKGDIAEGYSVSREKKESFPLTVTSAQKNPTAFYLCASSSGNYGYTFGSGTRLTVV.

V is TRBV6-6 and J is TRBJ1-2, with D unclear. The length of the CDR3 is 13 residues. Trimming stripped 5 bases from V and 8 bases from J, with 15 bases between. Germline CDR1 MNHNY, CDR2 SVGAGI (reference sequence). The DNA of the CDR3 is TGTGCCAGCAGTAATACGAAAGAGGGCGGCTACACCTTC. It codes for CASSNTKEGGYTF.

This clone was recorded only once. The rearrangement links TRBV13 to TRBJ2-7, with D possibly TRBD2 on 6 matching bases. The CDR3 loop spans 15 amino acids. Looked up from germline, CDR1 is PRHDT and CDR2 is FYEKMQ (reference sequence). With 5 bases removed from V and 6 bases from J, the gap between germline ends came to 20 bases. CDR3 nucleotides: TGTGCCAGCAGCCTTCTAGGACGTGTGGAGGGCGAGCAGTACTTC. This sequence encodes CASSLLGRVEGEQYF.

The CDR3 loop reads CASSQEGGVYNEQFF. The CDR3 DNA is TGCGCCAGCAGCCAAGAGGGGGGGGTCTACAATGAGCAGTTCTTC. This chain joins TRBV4-3 and TRBJ2-1, with 7 bases that match TRBD2. V lost 0 bases and J lost 3; bases outside the gene matches: 2. The CDR3 is made up of 15 amino acids. The germline CDR1 and CDR2 sequences are LGHNA and YSLEER.

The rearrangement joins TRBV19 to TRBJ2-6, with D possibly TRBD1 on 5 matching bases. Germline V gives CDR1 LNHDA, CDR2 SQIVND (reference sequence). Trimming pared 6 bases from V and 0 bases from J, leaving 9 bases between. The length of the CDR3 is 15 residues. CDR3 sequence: CASRGHSSGANVLTF. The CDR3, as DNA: TGTGCCAGTAGGGGGCATTCCTCTGGGGCCAACGTCCTGACTTTC.

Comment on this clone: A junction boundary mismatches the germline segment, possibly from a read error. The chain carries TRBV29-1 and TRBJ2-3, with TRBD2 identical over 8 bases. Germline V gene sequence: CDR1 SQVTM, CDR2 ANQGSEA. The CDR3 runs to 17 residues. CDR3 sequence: CSAESRGGIPRTDTQYF. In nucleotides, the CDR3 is TGCAGCGCTGAAAGTCGGGGGGGGATACCCCGCACAGATACGCAGTATTTT.

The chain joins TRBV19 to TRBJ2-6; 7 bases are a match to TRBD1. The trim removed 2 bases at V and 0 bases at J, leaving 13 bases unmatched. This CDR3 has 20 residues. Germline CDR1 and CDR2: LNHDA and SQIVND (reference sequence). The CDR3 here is CASSILALGRDSSGANVLTF. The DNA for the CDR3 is TGTGCCAGTAGTATATTGGCCCTGGGCAGGGACAGCTCTGGGGCCAACGTCCTGACTTTC. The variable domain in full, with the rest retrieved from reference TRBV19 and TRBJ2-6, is DGGITQSPKYLFRKEGQNVTLSCEQNLNHDAMYWYRQDPGQGLRLIYYSQIVNDFQKGDIAEGYSVSREKKESFPLTVTSAQKNPTAFYLCASSILALGRDSSGANVLTFGAGSRLTVL.

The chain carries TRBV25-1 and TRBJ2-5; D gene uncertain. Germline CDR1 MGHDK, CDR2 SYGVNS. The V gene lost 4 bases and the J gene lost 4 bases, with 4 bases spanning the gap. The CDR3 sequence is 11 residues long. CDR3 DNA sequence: TGTGCCAGCAGTGTCGGAGAGACCCAGTACTTC. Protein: CASSVGETQYF.